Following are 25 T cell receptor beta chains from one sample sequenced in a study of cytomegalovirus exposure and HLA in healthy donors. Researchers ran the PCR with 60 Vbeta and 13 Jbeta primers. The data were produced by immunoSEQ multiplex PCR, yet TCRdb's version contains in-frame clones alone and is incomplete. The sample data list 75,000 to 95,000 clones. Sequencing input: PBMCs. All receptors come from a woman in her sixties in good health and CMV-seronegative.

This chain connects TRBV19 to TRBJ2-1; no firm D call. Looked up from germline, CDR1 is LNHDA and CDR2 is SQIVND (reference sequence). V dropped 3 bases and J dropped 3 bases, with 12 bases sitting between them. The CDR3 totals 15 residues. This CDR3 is CASSISEVIYNEQFF. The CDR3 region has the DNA TGTGCCAGTAGTATCTCAGAGGTCATCTACAATGAGCAGTTCTTC.

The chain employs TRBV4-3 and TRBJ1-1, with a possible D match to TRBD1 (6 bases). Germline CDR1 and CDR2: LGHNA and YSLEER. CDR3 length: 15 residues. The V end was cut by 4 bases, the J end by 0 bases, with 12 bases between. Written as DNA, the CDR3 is TGCGCCAGCAGCCTAAACAGGGACATGAACACTGAAGCTTTCTTT. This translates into CASSLNRDMNTEAFF.

CDR3 protein: CASSLSGGIGNQPQHF. The CDR3 DNA reads TGTGCCAGCAGTTTATCGGGAGGGATAGGCAATCAGCCCCAGCATTTT. The chain uses TRBV27 and TRBJ1-5; D remains unclear. This CDR3 contains 16 residues. The V end lost 0 bases, the J end lost 2 bases, and 11 bases lay between the germline ends. Germline loops: CDR1 MNHEY, CDR2 SMNVEV (reference sequence).

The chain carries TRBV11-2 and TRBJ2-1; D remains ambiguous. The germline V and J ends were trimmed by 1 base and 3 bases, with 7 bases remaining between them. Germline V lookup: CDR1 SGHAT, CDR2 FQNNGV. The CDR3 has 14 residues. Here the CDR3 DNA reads TGTGCCAGCAGCTTAGCACTGCTCTACAATGAGCAGTTCTTC. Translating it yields CASSLALLYNEQFF.

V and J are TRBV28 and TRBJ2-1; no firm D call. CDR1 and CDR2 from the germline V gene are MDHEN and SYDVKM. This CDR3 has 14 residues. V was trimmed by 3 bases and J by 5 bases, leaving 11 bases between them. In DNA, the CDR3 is TGTGCCAGCAGTTTCTCGGGTTACCACAATGAGCAGTTCTTC. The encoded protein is CASSFSGYHNEQFF.

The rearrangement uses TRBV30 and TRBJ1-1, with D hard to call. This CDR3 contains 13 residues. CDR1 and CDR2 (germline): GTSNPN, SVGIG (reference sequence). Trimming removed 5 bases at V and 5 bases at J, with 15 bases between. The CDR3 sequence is CAWAWLAGTEAFF. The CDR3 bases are TGTGCCTGGGCTTGGCTTGCGGGGACTGAAGCTTTCTTT.

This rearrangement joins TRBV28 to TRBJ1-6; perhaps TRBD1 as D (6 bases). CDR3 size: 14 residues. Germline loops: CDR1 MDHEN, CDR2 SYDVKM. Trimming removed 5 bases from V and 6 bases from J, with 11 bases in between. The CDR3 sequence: CASSKQGSNSPLHF. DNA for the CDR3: TGTGCCAGCAGTAAACAGGGATCTAATTCACCCCTCCACTTT.

Here the CDR3 DNA reads TGTGCCAGTGGGGGCCAGGGGGGTGCGACTGAAGCTTTCTTT. This translates into CASGGQGGATEAFF. This rearrangement joins TRBV19 to TRBJ1-1, with 7 bases identical to TRBD1. The CDR3 extends over 14 amino acids. The V and J ends lost 8 bases and 5 bases, in that order; junction bases with no gene match: 11. CDR1 is LNHDA and CDR2 is SQIVND in the germline V gene (reference sequence).

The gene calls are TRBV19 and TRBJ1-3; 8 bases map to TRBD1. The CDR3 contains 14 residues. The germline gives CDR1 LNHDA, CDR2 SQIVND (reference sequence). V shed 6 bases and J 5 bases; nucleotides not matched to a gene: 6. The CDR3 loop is CASSRTGQRNTIYF. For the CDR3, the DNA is TGTGCCAGTAGCCGGACAGGGCAACGAAACACCATATATTTT.

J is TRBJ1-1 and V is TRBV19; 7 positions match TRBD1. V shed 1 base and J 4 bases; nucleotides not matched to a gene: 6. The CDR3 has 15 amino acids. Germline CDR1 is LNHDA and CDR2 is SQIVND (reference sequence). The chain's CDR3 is CASSIVDRVGTEAFF. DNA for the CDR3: TGTGCCAGTAGTATAGTCGACAGGGTGGGCACTGAAGCTTTCTTT.

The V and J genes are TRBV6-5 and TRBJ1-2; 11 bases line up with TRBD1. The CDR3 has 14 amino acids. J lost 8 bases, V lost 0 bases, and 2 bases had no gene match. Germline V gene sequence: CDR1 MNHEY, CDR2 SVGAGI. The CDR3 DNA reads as TGTGCCAGCAGTTACTCGGGACAGGGGGAAGGCTACACCTTC. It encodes CASSYSGQGEGYTF.

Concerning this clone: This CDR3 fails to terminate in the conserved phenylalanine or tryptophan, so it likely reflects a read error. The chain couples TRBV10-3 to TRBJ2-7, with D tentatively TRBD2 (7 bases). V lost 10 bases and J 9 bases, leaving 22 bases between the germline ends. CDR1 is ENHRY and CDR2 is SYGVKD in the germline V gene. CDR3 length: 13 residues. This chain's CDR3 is CATQGGEGGRQYS. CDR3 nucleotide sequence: TGTGCCACCCAAGGGGGGGAGGGTGGGAGGCAGTACTCC.

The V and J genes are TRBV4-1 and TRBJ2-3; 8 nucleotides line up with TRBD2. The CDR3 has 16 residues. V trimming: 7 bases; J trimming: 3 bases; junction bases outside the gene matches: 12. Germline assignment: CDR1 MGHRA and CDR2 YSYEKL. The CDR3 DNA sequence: TGCGCCAGCACGACAGGTCCGGGAGGGGGTACAGATACGCAGTATTTT. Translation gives CASTTGPGGGTDTQYF.

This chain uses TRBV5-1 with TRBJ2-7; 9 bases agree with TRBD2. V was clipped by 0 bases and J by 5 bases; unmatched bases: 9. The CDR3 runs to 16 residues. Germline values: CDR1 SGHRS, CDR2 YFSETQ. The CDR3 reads CASSLASSGNLHEQYF. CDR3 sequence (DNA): TGCGCCAGCAGCTTGGCCTCTAGCGGGAATCTCCACGAGCAGTACTTC.

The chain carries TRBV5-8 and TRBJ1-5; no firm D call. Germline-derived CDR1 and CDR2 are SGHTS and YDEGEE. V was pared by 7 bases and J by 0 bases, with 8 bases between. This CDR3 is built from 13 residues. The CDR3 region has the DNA TGTGCCAGCCTGAGAGATAGCAATCAGCCCCAGCATTTT. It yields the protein CASLRDSNQPQHF.

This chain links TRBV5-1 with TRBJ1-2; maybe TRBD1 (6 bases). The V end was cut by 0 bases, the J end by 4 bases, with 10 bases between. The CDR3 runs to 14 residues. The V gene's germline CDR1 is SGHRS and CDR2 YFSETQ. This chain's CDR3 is CASSLGQVGYGYTF. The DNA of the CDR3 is TGCGCCAGCAGCTTGGGACAGGTCGGCTATGGCTACACCTTC.

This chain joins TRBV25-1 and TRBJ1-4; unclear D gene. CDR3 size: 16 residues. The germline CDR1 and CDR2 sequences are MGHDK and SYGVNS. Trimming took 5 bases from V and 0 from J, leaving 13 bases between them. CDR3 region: CASSQEGLSTNEKLFF. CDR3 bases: TGTGCCAGCAGTCAAGAGGGTCTTTCAACTAATGAAAAACTGTTTTTT. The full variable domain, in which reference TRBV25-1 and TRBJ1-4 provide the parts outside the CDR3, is EADIYQTPRYLVIGTGKKITLECSQTMGHDKMYWYQQDPGMELHLIHYSYGVNSTEKGDLSSESTVSRIRTEHFPLTLESARPSHTSQYLCASSQEGLSTNEKLFFGSGTQLSVL.

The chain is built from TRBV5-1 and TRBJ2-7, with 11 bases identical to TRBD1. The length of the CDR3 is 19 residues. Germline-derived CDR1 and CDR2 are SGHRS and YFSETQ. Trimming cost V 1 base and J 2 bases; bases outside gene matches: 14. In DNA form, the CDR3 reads TGCGCCAGCAGCTTGCCTGCCGGACAGGGGGCCCCGAGAGCCTACGAGCAGTACTTC. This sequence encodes CASSLPAGQGAPRAYEQYF. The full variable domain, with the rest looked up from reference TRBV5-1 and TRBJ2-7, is KAGVTQTPRYLIKTRGQQVTLSCSPISGHRSVSWYQQTPGQGLQFLFEYFSETQRNKGNFPGRFSGRQFSNSRSEMNVSTLELGDSALYLCASSLPAGQGAPRAYEQYFGPGTRLTVT.

CDR3 loop: CASIRRQPDTEAFF. The CDR3 nucleotides are TGTGCCAGTATACGAAGACAGCCCGACACTGAAGCTTTCTTT. The chain employs TRBV19 and TRBJ1-1; TRBD1 might be the D (5 bases). Per germline, CDR1 LNHDA and CDR2 SQIVND (reference sequence). The V end was cut by 7 bases, the J end by 3 bases, with 15 bases between. The CDR3 extends over 14 amino acids. Using reference TRBV19 and TRBJ1-1 for the parts outside the CDR3, the full variable domain is DGGITQSPKYLFRKEGQNVTLSCEQNLNHDAMYWYRQDPGQGLRLIYYSQIVNDFQKGDIAEGYSVSREKKESFPLTVTSAQKNPTAFYLCASIRRQPDTEAFFGQGTRLTVV.

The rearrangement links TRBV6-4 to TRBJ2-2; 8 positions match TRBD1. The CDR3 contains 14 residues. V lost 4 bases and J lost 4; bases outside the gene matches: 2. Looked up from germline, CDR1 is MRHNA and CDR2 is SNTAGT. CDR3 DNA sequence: TGTGCCAGCAGTGTCGGACAGGGCACCGGGGAGCTGTTTTTT. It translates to CASSVGQGTGELFF.

CDR3 coding DNA: TGTGCCAGCAGCCCAGGACAGATGAACACTGAAGCTTTCTTT. This encodes CASSPGQMNTEAFF. V is TRBV28 and J is TRBJ1-1; a possible D gene is TRBD1 (6 bases). The CDR3 has 14 amino acids. The germline V and J ends were trimmed by 6 bases and 0 bases, with 11 bases remaining between them. Germline lookup yields CDR1 MDHEN and CDR2 SYDVKM.

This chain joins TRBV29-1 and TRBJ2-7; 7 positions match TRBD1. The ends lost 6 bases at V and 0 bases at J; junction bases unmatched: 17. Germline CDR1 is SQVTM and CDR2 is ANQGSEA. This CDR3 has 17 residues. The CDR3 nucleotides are TGCAGCGTCCGTTATGGGACAAGACAGGGACACTCCTACGAGCAGTACTTC. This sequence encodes CSVRYGTRQGHSYEQYF.

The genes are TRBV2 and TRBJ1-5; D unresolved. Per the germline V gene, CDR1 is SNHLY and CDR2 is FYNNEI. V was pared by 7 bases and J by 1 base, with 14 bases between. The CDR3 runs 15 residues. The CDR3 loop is CASKKSKLSNQPQHF. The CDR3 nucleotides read TGTGCCAGCAAGAAAAGCAAGCTAAGCAATCAGCCCCAGCATTTT.

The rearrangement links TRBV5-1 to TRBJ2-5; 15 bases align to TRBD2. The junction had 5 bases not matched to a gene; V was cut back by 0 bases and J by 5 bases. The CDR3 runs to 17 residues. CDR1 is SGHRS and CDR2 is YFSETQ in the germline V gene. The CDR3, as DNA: TGCGCCAGCAGCTTGGCCGGACTAGCGGGAGGGCCGGAGACCCAGTACTTC. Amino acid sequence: CASSLAGLAGGPETQYF. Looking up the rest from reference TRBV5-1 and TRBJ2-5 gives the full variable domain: KAGVTQTPRYLIKTRGQQVTLSCSPISGHRSVSWYQQTPGQGLQFLFEYFSETQRNKGNFPGRFSGRQFSNSRSEMNVSTLELGDSALYLCASSLAGLAGGPETQYFGPGTRLLVL.

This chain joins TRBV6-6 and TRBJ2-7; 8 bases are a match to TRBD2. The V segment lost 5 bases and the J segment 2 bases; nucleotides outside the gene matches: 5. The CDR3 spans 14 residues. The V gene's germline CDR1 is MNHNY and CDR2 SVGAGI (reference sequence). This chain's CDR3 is CASSLSGNAYEQYF. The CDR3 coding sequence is TGTGCCAGCAGTCTTAGCGGGAACGCCTACGAGCAGTACTTC.